The 3 T cell receptor beta chains below all came from one sample that was sequenced in a study of response to subunit inactivated influenza vaccine. TCRdb recomputed calls from the RT-PCR reads with MiXCR, one row per CDR3 protein. The sample shows under 200,000 distinct CDR3 sequences, around 11% of them seen only once. Sequences were derived from CD8+ T cells sorted from PBMCs, sampled approximately 25 months after vaccination. These TCRs come from a man aged 50 to 69 who received an inactivated influenza vaccine.

The chain has TRBV24-1 and TRBJ1-2, with a tentative D call TRBD1 (6 bases). The V gene's germline CDR1 is KGHDR and CDR2 SFDVKD. The CDR3 runs 14 residues. V was cut by 0 bases and J by 3 bases, with 7 bases left in between. The CDR3 sequence is CATSDLGQHYGYTF. DNA of the CDR3: TGTGCCACCAGTGATTTGGGACAGCACTATGGCTACACCTTC.

This clonotype showed up just a few times. V usage is TRBV24-1 and J usage is TRBJ2-7, with no clear D. The CDR3 has 12 amino acids. Trimming shortened V by 4 bases and J by 3 bases, and 6 bases separated the two germline ends. CDR1 is KGHDR, CDR2 SFDVKD, per germline. Here the CDR3 reads CATSDQGYEQYF. The DNA of the CDR3 is TGTGCCACCAGTGACCAAGGCTACGAGCAGTACTTC.

The rearrangement links TRBV20-1 to TRBJ1-1, with D hard to call. The germline gives CDR1 DFQATT, CDR2 SNEGSKA (reference sequence). Trimming left V 6 bases short and J 5 bases short, with 13 bases between. The CDR3 sequence is 12 residues long. The CDR3 loop is CSADVAPTEAFF. In DNA, the CDR3 is TGCAGTGCCGACGTAGCCCCGACTGAAGCTTTCTTT.